These 9 T cell receptor beta chains came from one sample sequenced in a study of OX40 agonist ivuxolimab in advanced cancers. The data were produced by immunoSEQ multiplex PCR, yet TCRdb's version contains in-frame clones alone and is incomplete. The profile shows around 40,000 clones, 75% to 85% of them singletons. Sequencing used CD4+ or CD8+ T cells sorted from blood, obtained in a trial of the OX40 agonist ivuxolimab. The origin of the receptors is an adult with an advanced solid tumor such as melanoma, head and neck, liver or kidney cancer.

The genes are TRBV9 and TRBJ2-1; 11 bases are shared with TRBD2. Germline V gene lookup returns CDR1 SGDLS and CDR2 YYNGEE. V shed 4 bases, J shed 0 bases, and the junction held 15 bases outside the gene matches. The CDR3 is made up of 20 amino acids. CDR3 bases: TGTGCCAGCAGCACTACGAAATCTAGCGGGAGGCCTAGCTCCTACAATGAGCAGTTCTTC. Protein: CASSTTKSSGRPSSYNEQFF. The variable domain in full, completed from reference TRBV9 and TRBJ2-1, reads DSGVTQTPKHLITATGQRVTLRCSPRSGDLSVYWYQQSLDQGLQFLIQYYNGEERAKGNILERFSAQQFPDLHSELNLSSLELGDSALYFCASSTTKSSGRPSSYNEQFFGPGTRLTVL.

The genes are TRBV30 and TRBJ2-7, with unresolved D. CDR1 and CDR2 from the germline V gene are GTSNPN and SVGIG (reference sequence). Trimming left V 0 bases short and J 0 bases short, with 9 bases between. The CDR3 consists of 14 residues. In DNA, the CDR3 is TGTGCCTGGAGTGTAAGTTTCAACTCCTACGAGCAGTACTTC. This sequence encodes CAWSVSFNSYEQYF. Together with reference TRBV30 and TRBJ2-7, the CDR3 gives the full variable domain: SQTIHQWPATLVQPVGSPLSLECTVEGTSNPNLYWYRQAAGRGLQLLFYSVGIGQISSEVPQNLSASRPQDRQFILSSKKLLLSDSGFYLCAWSVSFNSYEQYFGPGTRLTVT.

The chain combines TRBV15 with TRBJ2-3, with TRBD2 matching 8 bases. The CDR3 has 15 amino acids. The V segment lost 3 bases and the J segment 5 bases; nucleotides outside the gene matches: 7. The germline gives CDR1 LNHNV, CDR2 YYDKDF (reference sequence). This CDR3 reads CATSRTSDRGDTQYF. CDR3 nucleotide sequence: TGTGCCACCAGCAGGACTAGCGACCGAGGAGATACGCAGTATTTT.

The chain is built from TRBV27 and TRBJ2-1; D is perhaps TRBD2 (6 bases). Germline values: CDR1 MNHEY, CDR2 SMNVEV (reference sequence). Trimming shortened V by 2 bases and J by 8 bases, and 10 bases separated the two germline ends. This CDR3 comprises 13 residues. CDR3 protein: CASSLRGLDEQFF. CDR3 bases: TGTGCCAGCAGTTTACGGGGGTTGGATGAGCAGTTCTTC.

This chain joins TRBV5-8 and TRBJ1-3; 7 bases align to TRBD1. This CDR3 contains 13 residues. The V and J ends lost 0 bases and 7 bases, in that order; junction bases with no gene match: 1. Looked up from germline, CDR1 is SGHTS and CDR2 is YDEGEE. Written as DNA, the CDR3 is TGTGCCAGCAGCTTGGGCAGGGGGAACACCATATATTTT. Its protein product is CASSLGRGNTIYF.

This chain links TRBV28 with TRBJ1-6; possibly TRBD1 for D (5 bases). CDR1 is MDHEN, CDR2 SYDVKM, per germline. CDR3 length: 10 amino acids. Trimming shortened V by 5 bases and J by 12 bases, and 5 bases separated the two germline ends. The CDR3 nucleotides are TGTGCCAGCAGTAGGGGACCCCTCCACTTT. Residues: CASSRGPLHF.

This chain uses TRBV2 with TRBJ2-5, with TRBD2 matching 8 bases. The ends lost 5 bases at V and 4 bases at J; junction bases unmatched: 3. The germline V gene encodes CDR1 SNHLY and CDR2 FYNNEI. This CDR3 contains 13 residues. The CDR3, as DNA: TGTGCCAGCAGTCCTCTAGCGGGAGAGACCCAGTACTTC. Its protein is CASSPLAGETQYF.

The rearrangement links TRBV18 to TRBJ1-2; D is uncertain. V lost 2 bases and J 1 base, leaving 5 bases between the germline ends. The CDR3 has 13 residues. CDR1 KGHSH and CDR2 LQKENI come from the germline V gene. The CDR3 region has the DNA TGTGCCAGCTCACCAACTATTAACTATGGCTACACCTTC. Amino acids: CASSPTINYGYTF.

V gene TRBV28 combines with J gene TRBJ1-1; D possibly corresponds to TRBD1 (6 bases). The germline V and J ends were trimmed by 3 bases and 5 bases, with 28 bases remaining between them. The CDR3 runs 19 residues. Germline values: CDR1 MDHEN, CDR2 SYDVKM. CDR3 loop: CASSFPSRQVIRWGTEAFF. The CDR3 coding sequence is TGTGCCAGCAGTTTCCCTTCCCGACAGGTTATTAGGTGGGGAACTGAAGCTTTCTTT. Supplemented by reference TRBV28 and TRBJ1-1, the full variable domain reads DVKVTQSSRYLVKRTGEKVFLECVQDMDHENMFWYRQDPGLGLRLIYFSYDVKMKEKGDIPEGYSVSREKKERFSLILESASTNQTSMYLCASSFPSRQVIRWGTEAFFGQGTRLTVV.